This T cell receptor beta chain was sequenced for a study of vaccination and CD4 T cells after COVID-19. Overall study: Control cultures used a CEFX viral epitope pool, an HIV-1 Nef peptide pool, or no peptide.

CD4+ T cells that had been cultured provided DNA sequenced with the Oncomine TCR Beta short-read assay. Extraction of genomic DNA was performed on cultured CD4+ T cells. TCRdb fed the PCR reads into MiXCR, producing one record per CDR3 protein. The table records about 12,000 distinct CDR3 sequences, 40% to 45% of them present only once. The CDR3 loop spans 16 amino acids. The V end was cut by 5 bases, the J end by 4 bases, with 23 bases between. Germline V gene sequence: CDR1 DFQATT, CDR2 SNEGSKA (reference sequence). Treatment indicated: approximately 9-day PBMC culture with coronavirus spike peptide pools or control peptides (ViraFEST assay). This clonotype has only a few counts. As yet, its antigen is unknown.

The V gene is TRBV20-1, the J gene TRBJ2-5; tentative D call: TRBD2 (5 bases). This TCR derives from a human donor with COVID-19. The sample comprised cultured CD4+ T cells from blood. The CDR3 coding sequence is TGCAGTGCTTCAACGGGGAACCAACTCGTTCGAGAGACCCAGTACTTC. Translation: CSASTGNQLVRETQYF.